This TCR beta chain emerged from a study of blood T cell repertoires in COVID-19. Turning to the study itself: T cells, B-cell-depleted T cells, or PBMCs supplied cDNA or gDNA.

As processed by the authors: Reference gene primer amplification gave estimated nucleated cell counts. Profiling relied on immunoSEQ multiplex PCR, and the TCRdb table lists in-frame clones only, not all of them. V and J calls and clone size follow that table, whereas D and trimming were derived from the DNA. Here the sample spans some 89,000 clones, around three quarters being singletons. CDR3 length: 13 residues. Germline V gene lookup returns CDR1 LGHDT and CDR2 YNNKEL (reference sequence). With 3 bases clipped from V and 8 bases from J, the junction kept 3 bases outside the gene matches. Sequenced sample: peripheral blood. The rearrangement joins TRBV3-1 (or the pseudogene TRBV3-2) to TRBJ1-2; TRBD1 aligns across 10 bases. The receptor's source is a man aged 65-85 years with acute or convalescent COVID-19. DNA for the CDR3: TGTGCCAGCAGCCAGGACAGGGGGGACGGCTACACCTTC. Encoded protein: CASSQDRGDGYTF.